This T cell receptor beta chain was documented in a study of graft-versus-host responses after intestinal transplantation. The CDR3 contains 15 residues. CDR1 is MGHRA and CDR2 is YSYEKL in the germline V gene. Repertoires were generated with immunoSEQ multiplex PCR, while TCRdb's copy carries only in-frame clones and drops some. In the table there are around 78,000 clones, around 86% of which are singletons. Findings of the study overall: GvH clones surfaced in recipient marrow, some emerging earlier in ileum or blood.

Remarks on this clone: Antigen unknown. Germline and junction disagree at one end, which may indicate a read error.

Sequenced here: unstimulated CD8+ T cells sorted from spleen or lymph node cells, sampled before transplant. The V and J genes are TRBV4-1 and TRBJ2-7; 9 nucleotides agree with TRBD2. This receptor was taken from a human donor who was the organ donor for an intestinal transplant. This chain's CDR3 is CASSQESGGPGEQYF. CDR3 sequence (DNA): TGTGCCAGCAGCCAAGAGAGCGGGGGGCCGGGGGAGCAGTACTTC.